This TCR beta chain was identified in a study of blood T cell repertoires in COVID-19. Whole-study context: PBMCs, B-cell-depleted T cells, or T cells were the source of the cDNA or gDNA that made up the material.

The CDR3 runs to 14 residues. The germline gives CDR1 SGHTA, CDR2 FQGNSA. V was cut by 5 bases and J by 0 bases, with 9 bases left in between. Per the study methods: Reference gene primer amplification in the assay estimated nucleated cell counts. Clones were read by immunoSEQ multiplex PCR, and TCRdb kept only the in-frame ones, dropping some. That table is the source of V, J and clone size, and D and trimming were worked out from the DNA. Altogether about 210,000 clones are present, 84% being singletons, with the ten largest covering around 7.3%. Input material: peripheral blood. The chain uses TRBV7-2 and TRBJ2-3; a weak D match, TRBD2 (6 bases). This TCR was sampled from a woman between 45 and 65 years old with active or convalescent COVID-19. The DNA of the CDR3 is TGTGCCAGCAGCCCCGGGACTAGCACAGATACGCAGTATTTT. This encodes CASSPGTSTDTQYF.